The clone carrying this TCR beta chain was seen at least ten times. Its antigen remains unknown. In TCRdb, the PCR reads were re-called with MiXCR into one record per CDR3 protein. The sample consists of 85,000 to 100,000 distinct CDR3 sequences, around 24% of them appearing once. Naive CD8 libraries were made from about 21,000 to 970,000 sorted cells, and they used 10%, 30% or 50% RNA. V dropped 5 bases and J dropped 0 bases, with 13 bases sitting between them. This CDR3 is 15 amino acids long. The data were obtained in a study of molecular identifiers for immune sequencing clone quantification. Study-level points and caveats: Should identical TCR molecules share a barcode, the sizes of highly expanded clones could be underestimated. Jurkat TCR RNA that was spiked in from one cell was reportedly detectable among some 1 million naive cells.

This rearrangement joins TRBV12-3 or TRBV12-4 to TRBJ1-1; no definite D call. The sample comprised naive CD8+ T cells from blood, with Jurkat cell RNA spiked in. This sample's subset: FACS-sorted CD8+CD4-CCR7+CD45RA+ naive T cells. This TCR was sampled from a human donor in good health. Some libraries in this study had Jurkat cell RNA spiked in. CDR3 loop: CASSPGPGMNTEAFF. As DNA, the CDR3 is TGTGCCAGCAGTCCCGGGCCGGGAATGAACACTGAAGCTTTCTTT.